A selection of T cell receptor beta chains follows, all from one sample in a study of T cells in Graves' hyperthyroidism and ophthalmopathy. TCRdb passed the multiplex PCR reads through MiXCR, listing each CDR3 protein once. The sample holds approximately 610,000 distinct CDR3 sequences; roughly 15% are singletons and the top ten take around 4%. The sequencing sample was made of blood. The receptors stem from a woman in her thirties or forties with Graves' ophthalmopathy. Both conserved end residues are part of each CDR3. Fields, in order: V gene, D gene, J gene, clone size, CDR3 DNA, CDR3 protein. D genes are given only for firm matches. Clone size is given for some rows only: seen once, a few or many times, or a class if the clone is expanded.

V gene: TRBV28; D gene: TRBD1; J gene: TRBJ2-7; clone size: many; CDR3 DNA: TGTGCCAGCGGACAGGGAAGCGAGCAGTACTTC; CDR3 protein: CASGQGSEQYF
V gene: TRBV4-3; D gene: .; J gene: TRBJ2-7; clone size: .; CDR3 DNA: TGCGCCAGCAGCCAATCACAGGTCTTGAACGACGAGCAGTACTTC; CDR3 protein: CASSQSQVLNDEQYF
V gene: TRBV6-1; D gene: .; J gene: TRBJ1-1; clone size: few; CDR3 DNA: TGTGCCAGCAGTCCCACAAACTTAGGCCCTGAAGCTTTCTTT; CDR3 protein: CASSPTNLGPEAFF
V gene: TRBV10-2; D gene: TRBD2; J gene: TRBJ2-5; clone size: .; CDR3 DNA: TGCGCCAGCAGTGGCGCTAGCGGCCAAGAGACCCAGTACTTC; CDR3 protein: CASSGASGQETQYF
V gene: TRBV7-2; D gene: TRBD1; J gene: TRBJ1-1; clone size: many; CDR3 DNA: TGTGCCAGCAGCTTAGCGCCGACAGGGATGAGCACTGAAGCTTTCTTT; CDR3 protein: CASSLAPTGMSTEAFF
V gene: TRBV11-2; D gene: TRBD1; J gene: TRBJ1-3; clone size: many; CDR3 DNA: TGTGCCAGCAGCCTAACTCGACAGGGAACATCCGGAAACACCATATATTTT; CDR3 protein: CASSLTRQGTSGNTIYF
V gene: TRBV5-1; D gene: TRBD2; J gene: TRBJ2-7; clone size: many; CDR3 DNA: TGCGCCAGCAGCGCCCGACTAGCGGGAGGCCAGGAGCAGTACTTC; CDR3 protein: CASSARLAGGQEQYF
V gene: TRBV6-2/TRBV6-3; D gene: .; J gene: TRBJ1-2; clone size: few; CDR3 DNA: TGTGCCAGCGCGTTCACAGACAGGACTTATGGCTACACCTTC; CDR3 protein: CASAFTDRTYGYTF
V gene: TRBV29-1; D gene: .; J gene: TRBJ2-7; clone size: few; CDR3 DNA: TGCAGCGCCCCGCCGGAGTACACCTACGAGCAGTACTTC; CDR3 protein: CSAPPEYTYEQYF
V gene: TRBV30; D gene: .; J gene: TRBJ1-1; clone size: many; CDR3 DNA: TGTGCCTGGAGTGTTGGGGTTCCTGAAGCTTTCTTT; CDR3 protein: CAWSVGVPEAFF
V gene: TRBV7-8; D gene: .; J gene: TRBJ2-7; clone size: .; CDR3 DNA: TGTGCCAGCAGCCTAGTCTGGGTGGGTACCTACGAGCAGTACTTC; CDR3 protein: CASSLVWVGTYEQYF
V gene: TRBV12-3/TRBV12-4; D gene: .; J gene: TRBJ2-7; clone size: few; CDR3 DNA: TGTGCCAGCAGTTGGGCTCGGAGAAACTACGAGCAGTACTTC; CDR3 protein: CASSWARRNYEQYF
V gene: TRBV20-1; D gene: .; J gene: TRBJ1-2; clone size: many; CDR3 DNA: TGCAGTGCTAGAGGACGTTCGGACTATGGCTACACCTTC; CDR3 protein: CSARGRSDYGYTF
V gene: TRBV28; D gene: .; J gene: TRBJ1-5; clone size: many; CDR3 DNA: TGTGCCAGCAGGTCCACAGGGAAGAGCAATCAGCCCCAGCATTTT; CDR3 protein: CASRSTGKSNQPQHF
V gene: TRBV29-1; D gene: .; J gene: TRBJ1-1; clone size: many; CDR3 DNA: TGCAGCGTTGAGCCCGGGAACACTGAAGCTTTCTTT; CDR3 protein: CSVEPGNTEAFF
V gene: TRBV9; D gene: .; J gene: TRBJ2-2; clone size: .; CDR3 DNA: TGTGCCAGCAGCGTGGCAGGGGGACTATATCCCGGGGAGCTGTTTTTT; CDR3 protein: CASSVAGGLYPGELFF
V gene: TRBV6-1; D gene: .; J gene: TRBJ1-5; clone size: many; CDR3 DNA: TGTGCCAGCAGTGGGTCAAGCAATCAGCCCCAGCATTTT; CDR3 protein: CASSGSSNQPQHF
V gene: TRBV12-3/TRBV12-4; D gene: .; J gene: TRBJ2-2; clone size: many; CDR3 DNA: TGTGCCAGCAGAGCCAATTCCCTCCGGGAGCTGTTTTTT; CDR3 protein: CASRANSLRELFF
V gene: TRBV28; D gene: .; J gene: TRBJ1-1; clone size: many; CDR3 DNA: TGTGCCAGCAGTAGCCACCAGAGCACTGAAGCTTTCTTT; CDR3 protein: CASSSHQSTEAFF
V gene: TRBV11-3; D gene: TRBD2; J gene: TRBJ2-2; clone size: many; CDR3 DNA: TGTGCCAGCAGACTAGCGGGAGGTGGGGAGCTGTTTTTT; CDR3 protein: CASRLAGGGELFF
V gene: TRBV27; D gene: .; J gene: TRBJ1-2; clone size: many; CDR3 DNA: TGTGCCAGCAGTCCCGCAGGGAATGTATGGTATGGCTACACCTTC; CDR3 protein: CASSPAGNVWYGYTF
V gene: TRBV19; D gene: TRBD1; J gene: TRBJ2-6; clone size: .; CDR3 DNA: TGTGCCAGTAGGGGGACAGGGGTCTCTGGGGCCAACGTCCTGACTTTC; CDR3 protein: CASRGTGVSGANVLTF
V gene: TRBV12-3/TRBV12-4; D gene: .; J gene: TRBJ1-1; clone size: many; CDR3 DNA: TGTGCCAGTTATGGTCGGCGGGACGGCTTCTTT; CDR3 protein: CASYGRRDGFF
V gene: TRBV12-3/TRBV12-4; D gene: TRBD1; J gene: TRBJ1-1; clone size: many; CDR3 DNA: TGTGCCAGCAGCAAACGACAGGGAAAGAACACTGAAGCTTTCTTT; CDR3 protein: CASSKRQGKNTEAFF
V gene: TRBV11-2; D gene: TRBD2; J gene: TRBJ2-7; clone size: many; CDR3 DNA: TGTGCCAGCAGCTTAGATCTAAGCGGGAGGGCCTTCGAGCAGTACTTC; CDR3 protein: CASSLDLSGRAFEQYF
V gene: TRBV20-1; D gene: TRBD1; J gene: TRBJ1-2; clone size: many; CDR3 DNA: TGCAGTGCTACAAACAGGGGGACTGTTGGCTACACCTTC; CDR3 protein: CSATNRGTVGYTF
V gene: TRBV6-5; D gene: .; J gene: TRBJ1-1; clone size: many; CDR3 DNA: TGTGCCAGCAGTTACAGGGGGGGAGAGAACACTGAAGCTTTCTTT; CDR3 protein: CASSYRGGENTEAFF
V gene: TRBV6-5; D gene: .; J gene: TRBJ1-1; clone size: many; CDR3 DNA: TGTGCCAGCAGGAGGGGCGGTAACACTGAAGCTTTCTTT; CDR3 protein: CASRRGGNTEAFF
V gene: TRBV29-1; D gene: TRBD2; J gene: TRBJ2-2; clone size: few; CDR3 DNA: TGCAGCGTCGATACCACTTATTTAGCGGGAGCACACACCGGGGAGCTGTTTTTT; CDR3 protein: CSVDTTYLAGAHTGELFF
V gene: TRBV12-3/TRBV12-4; D gene: .; J gene: TRBJ2-7; clone size: many; CDR3 DNA: TGTGCCAGCAGTTTTAGTTCCCTAGCCTACGAGCAGTACTTC; CDR3 protein: CASSFSSLAYEQYF
V gene: TRBV28; D gene: TRBD2; J gene: TRBJ2-7; clone size: .; CDR3 DNA: TGTGCCAGCAGGCCTACTAGCGGGAGGGTTTTCTACTTC; CDR3 protein: CASRPTSGRVFYF
V gene: TRBV28; D gene: .; J gene: TRBJ1-1; clone size: .; CDR3 DNA: TGTGCCAGCAGCAGTCCCGGGGCGACGAACACTGAAGCTTTCTTT; CDR3 protein: CASSSPGATNTEAFF
V gene: TRBV6-1; D gene: .; J gene: TRBJ2-5; clone size: many; CDR3 DNA: TGTGCCAGCAAACCAACTGATCGAGAGACCCAGTACTTC; CDR3 protein: CASKPTDRETQYF
V gene: TRBV6-1; D gene: .; J gene: TRBJ1-2; clone size: many; CDR3 DNA: TGTGCCAGCAGTGAAGATACGACGACTTATGGCTACACCTTC; CDR3 protein: CASSEDTTTYGYTF
V gene: TRBV12-3/TRBV12-4; D gene: .; J gene: TRBJ1-5; clone size: many; CDR3 DNA: TGTGCCAGCAGTTTAGATCAGGGTGATCAGCCCCAGCATTTT; CDR3 protein: CASSLDQGDQPQHF
V gene: TRBV19; D gene: .; J gene: TRBJ2-5; clone size: .; CDR3 DNA: TGTGCCAGTAGTATAGGGTGGGGTCCCCAAGAGACCCAGTACTTC; CDR3 protein: CASSIGWGPQETQYF
V gene: TRBV12-3/TRBV12-4; D gene: .; J gene: TRBJ1-1; clone size: many; CDR3 DNA: TGTGCCAGCAGTGGACAGTACACTGAAGCTTTCTTT; CDR3 protein: CASSGQYTEAFF
V gene: TRBV7-9; D gene: .; J gene: TRBJ2-7; clone size: .; CDR3 DNA: TGTGCCAGCAGCTCCAACAGCGGACCCTACGAGCAGTACTTC; CDR3 protein: CASSSNSGPYEQYF
V gene: TRBV28; D gene: .; J gene: TRBJ2-2; clone size: .; CDR3 DNA: TGTGCCAGCAGTTTGCCAGGGCGCGTCAACGGGGAGCTGTTTTTT; CDR3 protein: CASSLPGRVNGELFF
V gene: TRBV4-1; D gene: .; J gene: TRBJ1-1; clone size: many; CDR3 DNA: TGCGCCAGCAGCCAAGATGTCAGTCTGAACACTGAAGCTTTCTTT; CDR3 protein: CASSQDVSLNTEAFF
V gene: TRBV5-1; D gene: .; J gene: TRBJ2-1; clone size: .; CDR3 DNA: TGCGCCAGCAGCTTGGTAGCGGAAGAACTGTTCTTC; CDR3 protein: CASSLVAEELFF
V gene: TRBV6-2/TRBV6-3; D gene: TRBD1; J gene: TRBJ1-1; clone size: many; CDR3 DNA: TGTGCCAGCAGCCAAACAGGGGCGTCGAACACTGAAGCTTTCTTT; CDR3 protein: CASSQTGASNTEAFF
V gene: TRBV2; D gene: .; J gene: TRBJ1-2; clone size: many; CDR3 DNA: TGTGCCAGCAGACTGACTCCTAACTATGGCTACACCTTC; CDR3 protein: CASRLTPNYGYTF
V gene: TRBV28; D gene: .; J gene: TRBJ1-1; clone size: many; CDR3 DNA: TGTGCCAGCAGTTTAACGGCAGGGCATGGGAACACTGAAGCTTTCTTT; CDR3 protein: CASSLTAGHGNTEAFF
V gene: TRBV12-3/TRBV12-4; D gene: .; J gene: TRBJ2-5; clone size: many; CDR3 DNA: TGTGCCAGCAGTTTACCCGCCCAGGCGGAGACCCAGTACTTC; CDR3 protein: CASSLPAQAETQYF
V gene: TRBV12-3/TRBV12-4; D gene: .; J gene: TRBJ1-5; clone size: many; CDR3 DNA: TGTGCCAGCAGTTTAATGATTAGCAATCAGCCCCAGCATTTT; CDR3 protein: CASSLMISNQPQHF
V gene: TRBV20-1; D gene: .; J gene: TRBJ2-2; clone size: .; CDR3 DNA: TGCAGTGCTAGAGCCCTACAGGTTAACACCGGGGAGCTGTTTTTT; CDR3 protein: CSARALQVNTGELFF
V gene: TRBV12-3/TRBV12-4; D gene: .; J gene: TRBJ2-5; clone size: many; CDR3 DNA: TGTGCCAGCAGTCTAAGTGTTCGACAAGAGACCCAGTACTTC; CDR3 protein: CASSLSVRQETQYF
V gene: TRBV5-1; D gene: TRBD2; J gene: TRBJ2-2; clone size: many; CDR3 DNA: TGCGCCAGCAGCGCCGGGACTAGCGGGATCGGGGAGCTGTTTTTT; CDR3 protein: CASSAGTSGIGELFF
V gene: TRBV11-2; D gene: .; J gene: TRBJ2-7; clone size: many; CDR3 DNA: TGTGCCAGCAGCCCAGAATGGGGGAGCCACGAGCAGTACTTC; CDR3 protein: CASSPEWGSHEQYF
V gene: TRBV5-1; D gene: .; J gene: TRBJ1-3; clone size: many; CDR3 DNA: TGCGCCAGCACCTTTGCCACAGGCTCTGGAAACACCATATATTTT; CDR3 protein: CASTFATGSGNTIYF
V gene: TRBV9; D gene: .; J gene: TRBJ1-1; clone size: many; CDR3 DNA: TGTGCCAGCAGCGTAGCGGGGGACACTGAAGCTTTCTTT; CDR3 protein: CASSVAGDTEAFF